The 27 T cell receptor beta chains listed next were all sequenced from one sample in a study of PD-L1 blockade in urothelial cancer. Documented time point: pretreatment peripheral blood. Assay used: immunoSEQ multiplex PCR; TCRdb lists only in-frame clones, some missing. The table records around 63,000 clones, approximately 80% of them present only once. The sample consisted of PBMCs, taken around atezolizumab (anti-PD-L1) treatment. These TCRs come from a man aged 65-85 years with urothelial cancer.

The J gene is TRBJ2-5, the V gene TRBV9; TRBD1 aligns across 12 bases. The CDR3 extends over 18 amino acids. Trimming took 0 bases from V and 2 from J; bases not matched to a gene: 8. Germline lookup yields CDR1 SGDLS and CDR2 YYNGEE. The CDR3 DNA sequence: TGTGCCAGCAGCGTAGGTCCGGGACAGGGGGCGCTGCAAGAGACCCAGTACTTC. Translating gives CASSVGPGQGALQETQYF.

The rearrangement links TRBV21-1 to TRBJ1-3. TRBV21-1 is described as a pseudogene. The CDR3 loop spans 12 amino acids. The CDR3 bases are TGTGCCACTGGGGGAGGAGGAAACACCATATATTTT. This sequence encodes CATGGGGNTIYF.

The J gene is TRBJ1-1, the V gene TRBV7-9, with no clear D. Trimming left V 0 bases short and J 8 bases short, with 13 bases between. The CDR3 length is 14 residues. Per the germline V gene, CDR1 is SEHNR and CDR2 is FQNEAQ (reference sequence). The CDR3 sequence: CASSLAVAITEAFF. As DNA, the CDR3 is TGTGCCAGCAGCTTAGCGGTAGCCATTACCGAAGCTTTCTTT.

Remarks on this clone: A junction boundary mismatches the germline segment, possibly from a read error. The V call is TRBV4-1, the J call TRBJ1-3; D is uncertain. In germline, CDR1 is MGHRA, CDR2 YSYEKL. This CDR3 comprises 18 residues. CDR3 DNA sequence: TGCGCCAGCAACCAAGAATTTCCCGGCGGCCGCTCTGGAAACACCATATATTTT. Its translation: CASNQEFPGGRSGNTIYF.

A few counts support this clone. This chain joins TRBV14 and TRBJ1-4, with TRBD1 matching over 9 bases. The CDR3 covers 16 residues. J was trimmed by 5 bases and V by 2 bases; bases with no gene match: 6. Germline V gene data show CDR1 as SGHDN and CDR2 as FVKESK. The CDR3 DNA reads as TGTGCCAGCAGCCAAATAGGGACAGGGAGAAATGAAAAACTGTTTTTT. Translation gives CASSQIGTGRNEKLFF.

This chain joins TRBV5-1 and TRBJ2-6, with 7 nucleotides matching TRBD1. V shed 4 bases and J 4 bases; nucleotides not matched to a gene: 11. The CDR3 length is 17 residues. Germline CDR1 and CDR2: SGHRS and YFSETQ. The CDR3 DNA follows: TGCGCCAGCAGCCAAACACCGACAGGGTCCGGGGCCAACGTCCTGACTTTC. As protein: CASSQTPTGSGANVLTF.

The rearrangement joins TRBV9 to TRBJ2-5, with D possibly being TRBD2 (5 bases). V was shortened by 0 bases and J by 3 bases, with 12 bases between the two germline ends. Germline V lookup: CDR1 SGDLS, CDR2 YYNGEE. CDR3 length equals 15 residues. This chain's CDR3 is CASSVGTSFKETQYF. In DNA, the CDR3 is TGTGCCAGCAGCGTAGGAACTAGTTTCAAAGAGACCCAGTACTTC. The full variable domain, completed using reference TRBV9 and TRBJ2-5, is DSGVTQTPKHLITATGQRVTLRCSPRSGDLSVYWYQQSLDQGLQFLIQYYNGEERAKGNILERFSAQQFPDLHSELNLSSLELGDSALYFCASSVGTSFKETQYFGPGTRLLVL.

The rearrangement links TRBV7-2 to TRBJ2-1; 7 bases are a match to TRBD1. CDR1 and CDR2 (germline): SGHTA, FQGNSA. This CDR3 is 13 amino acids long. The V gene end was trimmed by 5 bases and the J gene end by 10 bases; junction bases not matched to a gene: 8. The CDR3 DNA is TGTGCCAGCAGCGCCAGACAGGGTGGGGAGCAGTTCTTC. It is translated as CASSARQGGEQFF.

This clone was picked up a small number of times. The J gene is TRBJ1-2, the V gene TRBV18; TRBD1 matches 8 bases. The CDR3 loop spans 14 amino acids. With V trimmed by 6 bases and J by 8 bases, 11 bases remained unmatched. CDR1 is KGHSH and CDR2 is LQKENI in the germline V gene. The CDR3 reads CASSPETGDRGYTF. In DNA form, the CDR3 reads TGTGCCAGCTCGCCCGAGACAGGGGACCGGGGCTACACCTTC.

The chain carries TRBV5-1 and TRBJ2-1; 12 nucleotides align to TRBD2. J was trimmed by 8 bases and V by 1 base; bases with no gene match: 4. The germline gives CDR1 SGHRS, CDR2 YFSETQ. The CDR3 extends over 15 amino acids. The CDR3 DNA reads TGCGCCAGCAGCTTGACTAGCGGGGGGCAGGATGAGCAGTTCTTC. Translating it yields CASSLTSGGQDEQFF.

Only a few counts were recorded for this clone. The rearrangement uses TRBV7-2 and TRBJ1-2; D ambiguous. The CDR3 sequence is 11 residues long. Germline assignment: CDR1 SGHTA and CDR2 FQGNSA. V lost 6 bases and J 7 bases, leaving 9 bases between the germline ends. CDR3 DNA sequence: TGTGCCAGCAGTTCTGAGGGTGGCTACACCTTC. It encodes CASSSEGGYTF.

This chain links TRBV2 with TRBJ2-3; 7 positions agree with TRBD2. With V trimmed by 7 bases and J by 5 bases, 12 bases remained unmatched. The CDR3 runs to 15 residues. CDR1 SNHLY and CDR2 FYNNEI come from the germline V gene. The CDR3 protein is CASTPRTGGGDTQYF. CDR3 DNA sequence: TGTGCCAGCACCCCGAGGACTGGCGGGGGAGATACGCAGTATTTT.

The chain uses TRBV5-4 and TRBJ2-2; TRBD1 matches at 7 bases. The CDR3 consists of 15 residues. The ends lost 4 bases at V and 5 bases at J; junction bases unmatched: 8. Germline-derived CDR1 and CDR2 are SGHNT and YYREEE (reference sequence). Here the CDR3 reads CASSARQGPTGELFF. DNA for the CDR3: TGTGCCAGCAGCGCCCGACAGGGACCGACCGGGGAGCTGTTTTTT.

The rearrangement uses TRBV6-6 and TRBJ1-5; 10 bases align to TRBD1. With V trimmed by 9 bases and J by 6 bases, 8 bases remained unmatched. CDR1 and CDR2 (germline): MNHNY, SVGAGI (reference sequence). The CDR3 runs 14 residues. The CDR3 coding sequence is TGTGCCAGTGCGACAGGGGGCGCGGGTCAGCCCCAGCATTTT. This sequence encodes CASATGGAGQPQHF.

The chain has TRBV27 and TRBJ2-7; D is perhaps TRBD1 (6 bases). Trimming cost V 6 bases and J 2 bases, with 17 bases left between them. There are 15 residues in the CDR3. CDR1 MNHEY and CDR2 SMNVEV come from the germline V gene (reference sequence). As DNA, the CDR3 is TGTGCCAGCAGCCCTGAGATCAGGGGTGCCTACGAGCAGTACTTC. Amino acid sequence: CASSPEIRGAYEQYF.

The CDR3 DNA reads TGCGCCAGCAGCTTGGAAGGGGGTCCGAGCTCCTACAATGAGCAGTTCTTC. Protein product: CASSLEGGPSSYNEQFF. The chain has TRBV5-1 and TRBJ2-1; D is possibly TRBD1 (6 bases). V lost 0 bases and J 0 bases, leaving 13 bases between the germline ends. This CDR3 comprises 17 residues. Germline V gives CDR1 SGHRS, CDR2 YFSETQ.

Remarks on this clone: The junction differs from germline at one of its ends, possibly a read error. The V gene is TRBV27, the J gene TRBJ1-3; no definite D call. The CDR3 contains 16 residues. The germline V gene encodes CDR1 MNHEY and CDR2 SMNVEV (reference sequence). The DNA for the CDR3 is TGTGCCAGCAATTTAACACTGCACAGTTCTGGAAACACCATATATTTT. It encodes CASNLTLHSSGNTIYF.

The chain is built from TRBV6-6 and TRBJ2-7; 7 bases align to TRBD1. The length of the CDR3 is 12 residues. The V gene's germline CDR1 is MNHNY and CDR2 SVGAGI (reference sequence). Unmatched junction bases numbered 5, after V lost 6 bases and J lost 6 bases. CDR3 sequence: CASSPYRGEQYF. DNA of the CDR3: TGTGCCAGCAGCCCTTACAGGGGCGAGCAGTACTTC.

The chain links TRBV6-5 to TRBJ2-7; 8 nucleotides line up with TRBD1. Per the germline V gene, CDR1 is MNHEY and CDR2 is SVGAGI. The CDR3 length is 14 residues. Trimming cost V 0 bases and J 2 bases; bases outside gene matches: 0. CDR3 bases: TGTGCCAGCAGTTACTCCAGGGGGCCCTACGAGCAGTACTTC. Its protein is CASSYSRGPYEQYF.

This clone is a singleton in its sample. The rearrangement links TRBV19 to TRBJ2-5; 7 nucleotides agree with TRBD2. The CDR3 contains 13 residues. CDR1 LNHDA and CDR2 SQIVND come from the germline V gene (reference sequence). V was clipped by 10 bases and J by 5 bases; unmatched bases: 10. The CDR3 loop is CATEGGWGETQYF. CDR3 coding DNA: TGTGCCACCGAGGGAGGGTGGGGGGAGACCCAGTACTTC.

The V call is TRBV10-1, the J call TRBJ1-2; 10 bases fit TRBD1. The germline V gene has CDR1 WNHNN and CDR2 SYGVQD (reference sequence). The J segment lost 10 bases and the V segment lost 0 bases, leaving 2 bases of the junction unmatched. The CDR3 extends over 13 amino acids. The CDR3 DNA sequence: TGCGCCAGCAGTGAGTCTGGGACAGGGGCCTACACCTTC. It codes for CASSESGTGAYTF.

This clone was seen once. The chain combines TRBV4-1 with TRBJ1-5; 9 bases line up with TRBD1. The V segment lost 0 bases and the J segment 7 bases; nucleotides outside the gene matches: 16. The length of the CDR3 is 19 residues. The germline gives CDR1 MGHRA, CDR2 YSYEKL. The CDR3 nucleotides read TGCGCCAGCAGCCAAGAAGTGTCGTTTAGGACAGGGGAGGACCAGCCCCAGCATTTT. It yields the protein CASSQEVSFRTGEDQPQHF.

The CDR3: CASRTRGSEQYF. The CDR3 DNA follows: TGTGCCAGCAGGACCCGTGGGAGCGAGCAGTACTTC. The chain joins TRBV2 to TRBJ2-7; D is perhaps TRBD2 (5 bases). The CDR3 has 12 residues. Germline loops: CDR1 SNHLY, CDR2 FYNNEI. Trimming shortened V by 6 bases and J by 6 bases, and 12 bases separated the two germline ends.

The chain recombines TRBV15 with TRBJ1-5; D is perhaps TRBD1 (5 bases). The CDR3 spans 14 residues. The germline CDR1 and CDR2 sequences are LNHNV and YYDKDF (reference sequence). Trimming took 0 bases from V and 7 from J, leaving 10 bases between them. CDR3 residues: CATSRDRVVQPQHF. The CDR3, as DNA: TGTGCCACCAGCAGAGACAGGGTCGTACAGCCCCAGCATTTT.

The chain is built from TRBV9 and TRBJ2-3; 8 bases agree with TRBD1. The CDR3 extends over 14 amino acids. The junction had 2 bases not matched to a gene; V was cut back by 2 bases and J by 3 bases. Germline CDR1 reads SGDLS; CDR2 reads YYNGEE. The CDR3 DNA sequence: TGTGCCAGCAGCGTGACAGGGGAAACAGATACGCAGTATTTT. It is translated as CASSVTGETDTQYF.

CDR3 nucleotide sequence: TGTGCCAGCAGCCGCGGGGGAACTAGAGAGACCCAGTACTTC. Its protein is CASSRGGTRETQYF. The chain has TRBV6-5 and TRBJ2-5; 7 nucleotides align to TRBD2. J lost 4 bases, V lost 6 bases, and 8 bases had no gene match. CDR1 and CDR2 (germline): MNHEY, SVGAGI. This CDR3 is built from 14 residues.

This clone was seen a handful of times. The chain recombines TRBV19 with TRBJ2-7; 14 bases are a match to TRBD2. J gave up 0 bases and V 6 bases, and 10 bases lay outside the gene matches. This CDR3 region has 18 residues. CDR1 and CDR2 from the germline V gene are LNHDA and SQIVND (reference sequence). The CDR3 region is CASSRTGLAGVVSYEQYF. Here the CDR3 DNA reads TGTGCCAGTAGCCGAACGGGACTAGCGGGAGTAGTCTCCTACGAGCAGTACTTC.